Listed here are 2 T cell receptor beta chains from one sample, sequenced in a study of T cell changes during pregnancy in multiple sclerosis (dated by TCRdb to between 2017 and 2020). Library generation was performed with the immunoSEQ multiplex PCR assay. Here the immuneACCESS table is served through TCRdb, limited to in-frame sequences with V and J called. Missing clones are a known gap in these copies; in checked studies unresolved V genes cover under half, and the rest lacks a known reason. The sample table records 40,000 to 45,000 clones; approximately 92% of these occur just once. Jointly, the top ten make up roughly 0.7% of the sample. Sample: CD4+ T cells from peripheral blood mononuclear cells, taken before pregnancy. Source of these receptors: a female donor with multiple sclerosis, enrolled in a pregnancy study.

The V gene is TRBV19, the J gene TRBJ2-7; unclear D gene. Germline lookup yields CDR1 LNHDA and CDR2 SQIVND (reference sequence). Trimming left V 4 bases short and J 2 bases short, with 18 bases between. The length of the CDR3 is 16 residues. The CDR3 nucleotides are TGTGCCAGTAGTACCACCCTCATCGCGAGAACCTACGAGCAGTACTTC. It specifies CASSTTLIARTYEQYF.

The V call is TRBV18, the J call TRBJ2-5; the D gene is possibly TRBD2 (6 bases). This CDR3 has 14 amino acids. V was pared by 3 bases and J by 2 bases, with 10 bases between. Per germline, CDR1 KGHSH and CDR2 LQKENI. The CDR3 bases are TGTGCCAGCTCACCGGGAGGAAATCAAGAGACCCAGTACTTC. Protein sequence: CASSPGGNQETQYF.